These 18 T cell receptor beta chains came from one sample sequenced in a study of blood T cell repertoires in COVID-19. Clones were sequenced by immunoSEQ multiplex PCR, and TCRdb holds only the in-frame ones, with some missing. This sample yields roughly 73,000 clones, of which 85% to 90% are seen a single time; 1.1% to 1.5% belongs to the top ten. Specimen: peripheral blood. Every receptor here comes from a human donor in a cohort sampled during active COVID-19.

The CDR3 reads CASSPTGLGSYEQYV. CDR3 nucleotide sequence: TGTGCCAGTAGCCCGACAGGGTTAGGGTCCTACGAGCAGTACGTC. The V call is TRBV19, the J call TRBJ2-7; TRBD1 matches 7 bases. Germline V CDR1 and CDR2: LNHDA, SQIVND (reference sequence). V shed 6 bases, J shed 1 base, and the junction held 9 bases outside the gene matches. This CDR3 contains 15 residues.

This chain joins TRBV28 and TRBJ1-2; 8 bases fit TRBD1. Germline trimming cut 5 bases from V and 5 bases from J; bases unmatched to any gene: 7. Germline V gene lookup returns CDR1 MDHEN and CDR2 SYDVKM. This CDR3 is 14 amino acids long. The CDR3 loop is CASSVPGTGYGYTF. The DNA of the CDR3 is TGTGCCAGCAGTGTCCCCGGGACAGGTTATGGCTACACCTTC.

J is TRBJ2-3 and V is TRBV25-1; TRBD1 matches at 8 bases. This CDR3 is 17 amino acids long. Germline V gene sequence: CDR1 MGHDK, CDR2 SYGVNS. Trimming removed 6 bases from V and 3 bases from J; junction bases left unmatched: 14. The CDR3 DNA sequence: TGTGCCAGCAGCCCTCGGGGTAGGGGACAGGTAACAGATACGCAGTATTTT. Its protein product is CASSPRGRGQVTDTQYF.

The V call is TRBV11-2, the J call TRBJ1-1; D perhaps matches TRBD1 (6 bases). V dropped 1 base and J dropped 2 bases, with 17 bases sitting between them. CDR3 length: 17 residues. Germline V gene data show CDR1 as SGHAT and CDR2 as FQNNGV. In DNA form, the CDR3 reads TGTGCCAGCAGCTTAGCGGACAGAGCCAGAACTAACACTGAAGCTTTCTTT. The encoded protein is CASSLADRARTNTEAFF.

This sequence joins TRBV28 and TRBJ2-3; 10 positions match TRBD2. V lost 4 bases, J lost 2 bases, and 9 bases stayed unmatched. CDR3 size: 17 residues. CDR1 is MDHEN and CDR2 is SYDVKM in the germline V gene. The CDR3 reads CASSSPFGLADTDTQYF. Written as DNA, the CDR3 is TGTGCCAGCAGTTCCCCTTTTGGACTAGCGGACACAGATACGCAGTATTTT.

V and J are TRBV28 and TRBJ1-1; D ambiguous. Between the trimmed V and J ends, which lost 3 bases and 5 bases, there was a span of 10 bases. CDR1 and CDR2 (germline): MDHEN, SYDVKM. The CDR3 contains 13 residues. In DNA, the CDR3 is TGTGCCAGCAGTTTGGCGGTTAGGACTGAAGCTTTCTTT. Amino acids: CASSLAVRTEAFF.

The rearrangement joins TRBV6-5 to TRBJ2-7; 8 bases agree with TRBD2. The CDR3 spans 14 residues. Germline V CDR1 and CDR2: MNHEY, SVGAGI. Trimming at V came to 6 bases and at J to 3 bases, leaving 7 bases not matched to a gene. CDR3 residues: CASRATSVFYEQYV. CDR3 bases: TGTGCCAGCAGGGCGACTAGCGTCTTCTACGAGCAGTACGTC.

The V gene is TRBV19, the J gene TRBJ1-4, with 9 positions matching TRBD1. The length of the CDR3 is 15 residues. The V gene's germline CDR1 is LNHDA and CDR2 SQIVND (reference sequence). After removal of 5 bases from V and 5 bases from J, the junction contained 6 bases not matched to a gene. CDR3 DNA: TGTGCCAGTAGTGCCCCCGGGACAGGGAATGAAAAACTGTTTTTT. This translates into CASSAPGTGNEKLFF.

The CDR3 here is CASSYTIDRGGNTIYF. The CDR3 DNA reads as TGTGCCAGCAGTTATACCATCGACAGGGGAGGGAACACCATATATTTT. This sequence joins TRBV6-5 and TRBJ1-3, with TRBD1 matching over 8 bases. Unmatched junction bases numbered 11, after V lost 3 bases and J lost 7 bases. CDR1 is MNHEY and CDR2 is SVGAGI in the germline V gene. This CDR3 spans 16 amino acids.

This clone occurred once. The V gene is TRBV6-5, the J gene TRBJ1-4; D perhaps matches TRBD1 (5 bases). The V end was cut by 7 bases, the J end by 8 bases, with 11 bases between. Germline-derived CDR1 and CDR2 are MNHEY and SVGAGI. The CDR3 spans 12 residues. The CDR3 protein is CASTLTAEKLFF. The CDR3 DNA reads TGTGCCAGCACTCTGACAGCAGAAAAACTGTTTTTT.

The genes are TRBV28 and TRBJ1-2; maybe TRBD1 (6 bases). The CDR3 loop spans 14 amino acids. CDR1 and CDR2 (germline): MDHEN, SYDVKM. V was trimmed by 6 bases and J by 0 bases, leaving 11 bases between them. CDR3 sequence: CASSQGLTNYGYTF. As DNA, the CDR3 is TGTGCCAGCAGCCAGGGGCTCACTAACTATGGCTACACCTTC.

The CDR3 loop reads CASMQGAGEQFF. CDR3 bases: TGCGCCAGCATGCAGGGAGCGGGTGAGCAGTTCTTC. V is TRBV10-2 and J is TRBJ2-1; weak D call: TRBD2 (6 bases). Per the germline V gene, CDR1 is WSHSY and CDR2 is SAAADI. Between the trimmed V and J ends, which lost 7 bases and 9 bases, there was a span of 13 bases. This CDR3 region has 12 residues.

This chain connects TRBV6-1 to TRBJ2-3; 9 bases fit TRBD1. Germline values: CDR1 MNHNS, CDR2 SASEGT. The CDR3 contains 16 residues. J lost 4 bases, V lost 2 bases, and 7 bases had no gene match. This CDR3 is CASSETPGQGSDTQYF. DNA of the CDR3: TGTGCCAGCAGTGAAACCCCCGGACAGGGGTCAGATACGCAGTATTTT.

This clone was observed a single time. The rearrangement uses TRBV28 and TRBJ2-1, with 7 bases identical to TRBD2. Germline CDR1 MDHEN, CDR2 SYDVKM. V was pared by 3 bases and J by 1 base, with 18 bases of the junction left unmatched. CDR3 size: 20 residues. CDR3 nucleotide sequence: TGTGCCAGCAGTTTTTCCGAAGTGGGAGGGCCGTTGTCTTCCTACAATGAGCAGTTCTTC. Amino acid sequence: CASSFSEVGGPLSSYNEQFF.

This clone turned up a few times. CDR3 amino acids: CASSFRREPPYEQYV. The DNA for the CDR3 is TGTGCCAGCAGTTTCAGGCGGGAGCCTCCCTACGAGCAGTACGTC. V gene TRBV27 combines with J gene TRBJ2-7, with TRBD2 identical over 7 bases. Germline CDR1 and CDR2: MNHEY and SMNVEV (reference sequence). After removal of 3 bases from V and 2 bases from J, the junction contained 7 bases not matched to a gene. The CDR3 covers 15 residues.

The V call is TRBV14, the J call TRBJ1-2; 7 bases line up with TRBD1. Unmatched junction bases numbered 14, after V lost 0 bases and J lost 4 bases. The CDR3 has 18 amino acids. The germline CDR1 and CDR2 sequences are SGHDN and FVKESK. The CDR3 sequence is CASSQERVLGQSLYGYTF. The CDR3 coding sequence is TGTGCCAGCAGCCAAGAGCGGGTCTTGGGACAGAGCCTCTATGGCTACACCTTC.

This chain links TRBV5-6 with TRBJ1-2, with D possibly TRBD1 on 6 matching bases. Germline V CDR1 and CDR2: SGHDT, YYEEEE. Deletions cut 2 bases from V and 5 bases from J, with 7 bases between. The CDR3 spans 12 residues. The CDR3 DNA reads as TGTGCCAGCAGCTTTGGGACATATGGCTACACCTTC. This encodes CASSFGTYGYTF.

The gene calls are TRBV9 and TRBJ1-2; the D is unclear. The CDR3 is made up of 13 amino acids. Looked up from germline, CDR1 is SGDLS and CDR2 is YYNGEE. Trimming pared 2 bases from V and 0 bases from J, leaving 5 bases between. The CDR3 reads CASSVGTNYGYTF. CDR3 nucleotides: TGTGCCAGCAGCGTGGGCACTAACTATGGCTACACCTTC.